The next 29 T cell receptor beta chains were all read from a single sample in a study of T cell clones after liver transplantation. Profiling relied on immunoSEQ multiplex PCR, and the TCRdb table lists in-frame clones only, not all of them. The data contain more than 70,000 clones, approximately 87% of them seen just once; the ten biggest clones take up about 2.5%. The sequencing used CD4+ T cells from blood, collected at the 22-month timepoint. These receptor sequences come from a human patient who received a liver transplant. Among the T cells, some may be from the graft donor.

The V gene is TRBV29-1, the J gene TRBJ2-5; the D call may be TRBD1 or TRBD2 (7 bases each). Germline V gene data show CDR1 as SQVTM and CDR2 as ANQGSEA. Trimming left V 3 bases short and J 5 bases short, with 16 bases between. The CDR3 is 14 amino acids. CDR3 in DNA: TGCAGCGTTGACAGGGGGGGTAGTGGTGAGACCCAGTACTTC. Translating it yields CSVDRGGSGETQYF.

For the CDR3, the DNA is TGTGCCAGCAGTGAGGGCACTGCGAACACCGGGGAGCTGTTTTTT. Its protein is CASSEGTANTGELFF. V gene TRBV6-1 combines with J gene TRBJ2-2, with D unresolved. CDR3 length equals 15 residues. With 3 bases removed from V and 0 bases from J, the gap between germline ends came to 8 bases. In germline, CDR1 is MNHNS, CDR2 SASEGT.

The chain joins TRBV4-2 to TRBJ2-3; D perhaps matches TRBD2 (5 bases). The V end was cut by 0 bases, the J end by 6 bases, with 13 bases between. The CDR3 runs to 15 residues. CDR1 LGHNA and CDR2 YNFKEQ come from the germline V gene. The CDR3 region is CASSQEFGERDTQYF. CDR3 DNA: TGTGCCAGCAGCCAAGAGTTCGGGGAGAGGGATACGCAGTATTTT.

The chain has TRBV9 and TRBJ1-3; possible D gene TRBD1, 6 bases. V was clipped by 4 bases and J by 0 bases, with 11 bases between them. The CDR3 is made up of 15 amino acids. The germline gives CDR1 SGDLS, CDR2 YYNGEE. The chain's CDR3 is CASSRGGNSGNTIYF. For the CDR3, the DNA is TGTGCCAGCAGCCGAGGGGGAAACTCTGGAAACACCATATATTTT.

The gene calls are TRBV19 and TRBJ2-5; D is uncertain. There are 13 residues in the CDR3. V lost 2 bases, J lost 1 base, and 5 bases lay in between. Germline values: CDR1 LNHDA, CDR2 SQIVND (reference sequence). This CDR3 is CASSIQTQETQYF. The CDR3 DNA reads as TGTGCCAGTAGTATACAGACCCAAGAGACCCAGTACTTC.

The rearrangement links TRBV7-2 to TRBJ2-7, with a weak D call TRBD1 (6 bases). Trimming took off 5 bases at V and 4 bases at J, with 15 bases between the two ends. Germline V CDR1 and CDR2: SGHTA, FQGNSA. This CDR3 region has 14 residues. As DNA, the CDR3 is TGTGCCAGCAGCCCAGTAACAGGGAATTACGAGCAGTACTTC. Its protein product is CASSPVTGNYEQYF.

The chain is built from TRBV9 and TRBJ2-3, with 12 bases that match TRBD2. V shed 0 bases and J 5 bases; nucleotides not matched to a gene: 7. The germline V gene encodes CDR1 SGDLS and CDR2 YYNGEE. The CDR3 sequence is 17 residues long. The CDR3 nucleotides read TGTGCCAGCAGCGTAGCTACTAGCGGGGGGCTGCTAGATACGCAGTATTTT. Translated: CASSVATSGGLLDTQYF.

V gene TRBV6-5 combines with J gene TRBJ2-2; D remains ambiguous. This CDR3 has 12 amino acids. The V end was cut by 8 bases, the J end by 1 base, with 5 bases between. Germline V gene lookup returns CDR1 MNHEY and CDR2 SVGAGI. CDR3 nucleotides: TGTGCCAGCGGGCGGAACACCGGGGAGCTGTTTTTT. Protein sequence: CASGRNTGELFF.

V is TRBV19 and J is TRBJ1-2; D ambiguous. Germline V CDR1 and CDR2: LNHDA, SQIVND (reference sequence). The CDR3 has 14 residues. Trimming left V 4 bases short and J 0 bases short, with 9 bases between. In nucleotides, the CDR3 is TGTGCCAGTAGTAGACCGAGAACTAACTATGGCTACACCTTC. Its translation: CASSRPRTNYGYTF.

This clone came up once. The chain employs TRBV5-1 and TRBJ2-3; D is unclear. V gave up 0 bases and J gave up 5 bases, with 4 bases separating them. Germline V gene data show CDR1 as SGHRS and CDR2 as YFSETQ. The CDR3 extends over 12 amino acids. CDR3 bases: TGCGCCAGCAGCTTGGCCGGAGATACGCAGTATTTT. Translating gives CASSLAGDTQYF.

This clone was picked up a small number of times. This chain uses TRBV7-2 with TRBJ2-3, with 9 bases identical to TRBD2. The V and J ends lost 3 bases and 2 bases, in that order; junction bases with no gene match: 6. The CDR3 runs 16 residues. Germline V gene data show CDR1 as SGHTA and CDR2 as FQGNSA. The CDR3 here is CASSFLSGGHTDTQYF. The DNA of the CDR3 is TGTGCCAGCAGCTTCCTTAGCGGGGGACACACAGATACGCAGTATTTT.

The CDR3 protein is CASSPPRQGQNEQFF. In DNA, the CDR3 is TGTGCCAGCTCACCACCGAGACAGGGCCAGAATGAGCAGTTCTTC. The chain carries TRBV18 and TRBJ2-1, with 7 bases identical to TRBD1. This CDR3 comprises 15 residues. The V segment lost 0 bases and the J segment 7 bases; nucleotides outside the gene matches: 6. Germline CDR1 is KGHSH and CDR2 is LQKENI.

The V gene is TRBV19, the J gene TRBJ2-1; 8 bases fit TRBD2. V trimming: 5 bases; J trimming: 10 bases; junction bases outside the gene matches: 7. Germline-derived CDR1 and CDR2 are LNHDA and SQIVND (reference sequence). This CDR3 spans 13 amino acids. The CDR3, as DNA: TGTGCCAGTAGTGGGACTAGGTTGGGGGAGCAGTTCTTC. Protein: CASSGTRLGEQFF.

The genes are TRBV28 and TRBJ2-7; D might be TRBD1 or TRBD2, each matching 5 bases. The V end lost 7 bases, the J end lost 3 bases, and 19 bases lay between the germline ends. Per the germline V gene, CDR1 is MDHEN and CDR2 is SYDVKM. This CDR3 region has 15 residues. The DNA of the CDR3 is TGTGCCAGCAAGCCCGGGACCAGGGTGATCTACGAGCAGTACTTC. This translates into CASKPGTRVIYEQYF.

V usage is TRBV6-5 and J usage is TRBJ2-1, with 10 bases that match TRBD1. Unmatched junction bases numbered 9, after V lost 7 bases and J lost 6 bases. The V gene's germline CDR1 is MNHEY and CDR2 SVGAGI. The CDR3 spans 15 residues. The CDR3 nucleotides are TGTGCCAGCACCCCTCCGACAGGGGGCCGCAATGAGCAGTTCTTC. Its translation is CASTPPTGGRNEQFF.

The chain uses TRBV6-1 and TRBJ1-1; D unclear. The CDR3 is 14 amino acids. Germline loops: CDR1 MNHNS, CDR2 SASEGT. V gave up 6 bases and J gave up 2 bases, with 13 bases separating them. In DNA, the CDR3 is TGTGCCAGCAGCCCAATAAATACCAACACTGAAGCTTTCTTT. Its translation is CASSPINTNTEAFF.

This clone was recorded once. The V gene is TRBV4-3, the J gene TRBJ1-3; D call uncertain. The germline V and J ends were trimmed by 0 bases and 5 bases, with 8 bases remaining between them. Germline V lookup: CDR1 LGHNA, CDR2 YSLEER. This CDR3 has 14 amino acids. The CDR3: CASSQDESRNTIYF. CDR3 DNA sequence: TGCGCCAGCAGCCAAGACGAGAGTCGAAACACCATATATTTT.

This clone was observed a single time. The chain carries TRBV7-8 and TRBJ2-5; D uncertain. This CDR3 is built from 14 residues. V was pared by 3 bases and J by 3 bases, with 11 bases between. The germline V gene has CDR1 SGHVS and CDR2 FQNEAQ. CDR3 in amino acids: CASSFGGFKETQYF. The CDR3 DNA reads TGTGCCAGCAGCTTCGGTGGATTCAAAGAGACCCAGTACTTC.

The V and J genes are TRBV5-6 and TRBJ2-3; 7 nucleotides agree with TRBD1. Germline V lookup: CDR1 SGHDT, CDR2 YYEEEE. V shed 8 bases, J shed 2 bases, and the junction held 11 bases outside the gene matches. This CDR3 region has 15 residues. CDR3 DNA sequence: TGTGCCAGTGTACAGGGGATGCGAAACACAGATACGCAGTATTTT. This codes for CASVQGMRNTDTQYF.

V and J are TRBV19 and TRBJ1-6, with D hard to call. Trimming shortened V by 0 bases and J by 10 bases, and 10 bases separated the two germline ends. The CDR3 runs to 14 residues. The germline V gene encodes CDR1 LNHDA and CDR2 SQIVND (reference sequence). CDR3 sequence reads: CASSIDEGSSPLHF. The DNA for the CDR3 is TGTGCCAGTAGTATAGATGAGGGAAGCTCACCCCTCCACTTT.

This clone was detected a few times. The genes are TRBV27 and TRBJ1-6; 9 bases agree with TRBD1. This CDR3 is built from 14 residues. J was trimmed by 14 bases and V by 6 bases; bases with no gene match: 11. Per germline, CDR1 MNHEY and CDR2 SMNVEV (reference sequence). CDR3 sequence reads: CASREGQGVFTLHF. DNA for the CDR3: TGTGCCAGCAGGGAGGGACAGGGAGTATTCACCCTCCACTTT.

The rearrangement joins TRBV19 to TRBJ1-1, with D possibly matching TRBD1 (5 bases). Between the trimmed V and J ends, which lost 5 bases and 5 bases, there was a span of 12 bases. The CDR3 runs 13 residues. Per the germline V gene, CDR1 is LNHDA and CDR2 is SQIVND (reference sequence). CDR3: CASSEGVGTEAFF. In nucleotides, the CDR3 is TGTGCCAGTAGTGAAGGGGTAGGGACTGAAGCTTTCTTT.

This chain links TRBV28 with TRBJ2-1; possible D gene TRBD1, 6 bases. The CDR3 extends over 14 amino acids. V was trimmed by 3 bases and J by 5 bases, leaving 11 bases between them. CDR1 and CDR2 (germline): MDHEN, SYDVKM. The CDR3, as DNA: TGTGCCAGCAGTTTGGTGGACAGACACAATGAGCAGTTCTTC. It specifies CASSLVDRHNEQFF.

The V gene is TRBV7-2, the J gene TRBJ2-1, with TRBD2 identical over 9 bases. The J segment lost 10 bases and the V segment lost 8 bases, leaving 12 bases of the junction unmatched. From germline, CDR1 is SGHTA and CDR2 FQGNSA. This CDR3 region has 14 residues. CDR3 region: CASRGTGTSIEQFF. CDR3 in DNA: TGTGCCAGCCGTGGGACCGGGACTAGCATAGAGCAGTTCTTC.

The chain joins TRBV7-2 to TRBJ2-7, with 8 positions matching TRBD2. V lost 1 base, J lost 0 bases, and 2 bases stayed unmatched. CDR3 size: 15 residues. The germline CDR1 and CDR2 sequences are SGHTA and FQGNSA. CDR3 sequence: CASSLGGRNSYEQYF. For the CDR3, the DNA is TGTGCCAGCAGCTTAGGCGGGAGGAACTCCTACGAGCAGTACTTC.

The CDR3 reads CASSQPGLGTSTDTQYF. The CDR3, as DNA: TGTGCCAGCAGTCAACCGGGACTGGGTACTAGCACAGATACGCAGTATTTT. This chain links TRBV27 with TRBJ2-3, with D possibly matching TRBD2 (6 bases). V was cut by 5 bases and J by 0 bases, with 18 bases left in between. This CDR3 comprises 17 residues. Per germline, CDR1 MNHEY and CDR2 SMNVEV (reference sequence).

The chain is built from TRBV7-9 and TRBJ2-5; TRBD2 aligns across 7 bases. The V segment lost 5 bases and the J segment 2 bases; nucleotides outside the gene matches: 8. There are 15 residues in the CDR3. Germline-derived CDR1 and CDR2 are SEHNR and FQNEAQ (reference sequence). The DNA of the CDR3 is TGTGCCAGCAGCCTCGCGGCTAGCGGTCAAGAGACCCAGTACTTC. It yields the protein CASSLAASGQETQYF.

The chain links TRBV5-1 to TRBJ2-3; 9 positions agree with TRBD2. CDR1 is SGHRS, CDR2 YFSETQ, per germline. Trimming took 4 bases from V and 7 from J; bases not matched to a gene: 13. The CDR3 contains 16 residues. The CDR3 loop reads CASSPEGASGTYTQYF. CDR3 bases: TGCGCCAGCAGCCCGGAAGGGGCTAGCGGGACGTATACGCAGTATTTT.

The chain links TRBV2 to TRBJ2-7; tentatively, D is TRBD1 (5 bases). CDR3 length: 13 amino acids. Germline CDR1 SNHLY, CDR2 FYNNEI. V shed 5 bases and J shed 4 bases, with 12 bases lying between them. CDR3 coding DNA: TGTGCCAGCAGTAAAGACAGAAGGTACGAGCAGTACTTC. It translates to CASSKDRRYEQYF.